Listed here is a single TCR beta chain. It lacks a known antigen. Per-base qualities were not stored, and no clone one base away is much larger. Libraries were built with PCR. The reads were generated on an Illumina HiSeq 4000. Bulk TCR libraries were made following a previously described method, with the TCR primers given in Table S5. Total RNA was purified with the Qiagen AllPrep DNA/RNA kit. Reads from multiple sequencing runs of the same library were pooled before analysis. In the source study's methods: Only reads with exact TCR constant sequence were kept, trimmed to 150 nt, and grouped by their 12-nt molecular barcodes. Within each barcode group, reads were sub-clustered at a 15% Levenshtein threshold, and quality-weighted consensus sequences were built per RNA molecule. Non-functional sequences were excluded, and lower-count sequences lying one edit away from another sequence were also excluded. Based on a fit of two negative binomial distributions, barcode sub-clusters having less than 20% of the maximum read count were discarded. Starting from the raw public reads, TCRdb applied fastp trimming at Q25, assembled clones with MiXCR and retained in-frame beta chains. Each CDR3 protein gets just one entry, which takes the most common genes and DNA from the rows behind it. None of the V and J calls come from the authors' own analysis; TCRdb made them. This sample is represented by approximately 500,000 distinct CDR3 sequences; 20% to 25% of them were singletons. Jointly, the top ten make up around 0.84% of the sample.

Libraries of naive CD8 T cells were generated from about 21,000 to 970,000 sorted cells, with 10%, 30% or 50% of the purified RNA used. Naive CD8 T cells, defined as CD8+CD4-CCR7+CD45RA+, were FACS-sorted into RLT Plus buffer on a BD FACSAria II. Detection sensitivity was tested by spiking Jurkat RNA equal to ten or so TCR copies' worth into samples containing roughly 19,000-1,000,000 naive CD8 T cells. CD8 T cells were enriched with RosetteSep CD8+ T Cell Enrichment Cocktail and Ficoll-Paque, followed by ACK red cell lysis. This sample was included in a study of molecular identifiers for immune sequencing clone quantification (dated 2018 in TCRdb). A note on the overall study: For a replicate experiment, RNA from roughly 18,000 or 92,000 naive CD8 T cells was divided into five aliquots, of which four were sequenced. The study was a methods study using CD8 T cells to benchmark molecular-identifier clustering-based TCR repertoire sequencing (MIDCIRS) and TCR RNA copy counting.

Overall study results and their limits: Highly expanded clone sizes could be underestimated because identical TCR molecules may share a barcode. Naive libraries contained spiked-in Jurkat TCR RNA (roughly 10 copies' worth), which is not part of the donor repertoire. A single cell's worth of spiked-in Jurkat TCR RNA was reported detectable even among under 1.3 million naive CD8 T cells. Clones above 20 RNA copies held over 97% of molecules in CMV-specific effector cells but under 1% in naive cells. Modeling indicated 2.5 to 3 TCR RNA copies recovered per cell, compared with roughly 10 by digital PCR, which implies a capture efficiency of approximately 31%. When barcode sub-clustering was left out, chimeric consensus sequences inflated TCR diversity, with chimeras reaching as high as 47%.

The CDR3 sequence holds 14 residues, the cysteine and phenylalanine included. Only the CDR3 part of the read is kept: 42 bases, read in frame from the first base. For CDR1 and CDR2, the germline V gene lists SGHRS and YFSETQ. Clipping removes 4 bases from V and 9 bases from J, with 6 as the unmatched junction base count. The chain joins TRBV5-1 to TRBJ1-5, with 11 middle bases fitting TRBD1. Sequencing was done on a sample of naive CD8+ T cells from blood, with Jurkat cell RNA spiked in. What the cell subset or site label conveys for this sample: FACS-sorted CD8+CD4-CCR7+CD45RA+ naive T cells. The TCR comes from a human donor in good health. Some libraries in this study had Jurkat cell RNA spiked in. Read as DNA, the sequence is TGCGCCAGCAGCACCGGACAGGGGGCATCGCCCCAGCATTTT. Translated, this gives CASSTGQGASPQHF.